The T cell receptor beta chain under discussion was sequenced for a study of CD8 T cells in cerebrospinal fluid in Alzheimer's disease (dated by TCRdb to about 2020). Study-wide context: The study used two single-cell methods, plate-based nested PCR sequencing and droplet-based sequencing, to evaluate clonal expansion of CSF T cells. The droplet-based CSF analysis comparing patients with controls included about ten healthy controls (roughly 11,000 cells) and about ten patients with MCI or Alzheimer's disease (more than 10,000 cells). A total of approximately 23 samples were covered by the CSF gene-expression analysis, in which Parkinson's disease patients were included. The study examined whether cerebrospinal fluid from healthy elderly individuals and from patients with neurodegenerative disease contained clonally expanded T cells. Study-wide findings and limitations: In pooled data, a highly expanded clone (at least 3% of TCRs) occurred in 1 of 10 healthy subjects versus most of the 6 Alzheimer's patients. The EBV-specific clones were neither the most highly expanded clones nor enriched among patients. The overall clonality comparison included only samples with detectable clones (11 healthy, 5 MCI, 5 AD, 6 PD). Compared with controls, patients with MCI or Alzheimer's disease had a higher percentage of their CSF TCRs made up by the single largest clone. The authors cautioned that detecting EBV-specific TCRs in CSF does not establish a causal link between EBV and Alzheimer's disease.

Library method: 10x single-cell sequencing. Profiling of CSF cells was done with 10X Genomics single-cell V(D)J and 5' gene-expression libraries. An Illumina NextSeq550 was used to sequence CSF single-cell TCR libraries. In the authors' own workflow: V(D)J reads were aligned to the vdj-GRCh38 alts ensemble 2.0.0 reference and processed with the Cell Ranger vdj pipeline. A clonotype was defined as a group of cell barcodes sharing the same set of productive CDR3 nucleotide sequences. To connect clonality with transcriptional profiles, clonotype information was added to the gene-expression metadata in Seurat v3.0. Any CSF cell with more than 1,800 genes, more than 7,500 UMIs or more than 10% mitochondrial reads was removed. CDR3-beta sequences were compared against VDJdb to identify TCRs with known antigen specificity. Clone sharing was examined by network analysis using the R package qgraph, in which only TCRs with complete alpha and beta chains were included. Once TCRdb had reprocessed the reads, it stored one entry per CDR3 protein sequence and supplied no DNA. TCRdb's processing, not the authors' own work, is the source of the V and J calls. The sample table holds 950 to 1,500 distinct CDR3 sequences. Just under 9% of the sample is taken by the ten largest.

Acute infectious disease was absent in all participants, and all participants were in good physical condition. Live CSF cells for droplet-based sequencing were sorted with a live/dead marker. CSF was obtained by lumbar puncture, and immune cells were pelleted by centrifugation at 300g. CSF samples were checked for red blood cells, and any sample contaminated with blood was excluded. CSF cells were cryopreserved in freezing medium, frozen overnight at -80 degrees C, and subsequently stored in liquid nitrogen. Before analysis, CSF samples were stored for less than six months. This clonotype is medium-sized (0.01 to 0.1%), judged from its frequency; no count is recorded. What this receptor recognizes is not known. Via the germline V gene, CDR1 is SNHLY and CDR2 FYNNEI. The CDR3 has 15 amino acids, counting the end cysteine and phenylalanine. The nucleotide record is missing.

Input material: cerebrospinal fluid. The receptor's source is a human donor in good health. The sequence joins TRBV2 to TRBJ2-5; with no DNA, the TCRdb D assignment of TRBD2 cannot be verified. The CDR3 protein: CASLPTSGRIETQYF.